The 14 T cell receptor beta chains in this list originate from one sample, sequenced in a study of TIL therapy for anti-PD-1-resistant metastatic lung cancer. The time point was: pre-treatment sample, taken before nivolumab and TIL therapy. The libraries were made with immunoSEQ v3. The data were produced by immunoSEQ multiplex PCR, yet TCRdb's version contains in-frame clones alone and is incomplete. The sample has tens of thousands of clones, approximately 79% seen once; the top ten hold more than 12%. The sample here was blood, taken at baseline. These receptors all come from a man aged 70-80 years with non-small cell lung cancer.

CDR3 sequence (DNA): TGTGCCAGCAGCTTAGCGGGGGAGCGCGGGCGAGCCTACGAGCAGTACTTC. It yields the protein CASSLAGERGRAYEQYF. The V call is TRBV7-2, the J call TRBJ2-7; D is tentatively TRBD1 or TRBD2 (5 bases each). Germline V gives CDR1 SGHTA, CDR2 FQGNSA. This CDR3 region has 17 residues. V was shortened by 0 bases and J by 2 bases, with 17 bases between the two germline ends.

The rearrangement uses TRBV5-6 and TRBJ1-4; 9 bases line up with TRBD1. Germline V gene sequence: CDR1 SGHDT, CDR2 YYEEEE. Germline trimming cut 3 bases from V and 7 bases from J; bases unmatched to any gene: 13. The CDR3 has 17 amino acids. The DNA for the CDR3 is TGTGCCAGCAGCTCCTCCCGGGACAGGGAGATGAGTGAAAAACTGTTTTTT. It specifies CASSSSRDREMSEKLFF. The full variable domain, with the rest looked up from reference TRBV5-6 and TRBJ1-4, is DAGVTQSPTHLIKTRGQQVTLRCSPKSGHDTVSWYQQALGQGPQFIFQYYEEEERQRGNFPDRFSGHQFPNYSSELNVNALLLGDSALYLCASSSSRDREMSEKLFFGSGTQLSVL.

The genes are TRBV19 and TRBJ1-1, with TRBD1 matching over 7 bases. The germline gives CDR1 LNHDA, CDR2 SQIVND (reference sequence). The trim removed 3 bases at V and 2 bases at J, leaving 3 bases unmatched. This CDR3 has 14 residues. This chain's CDR3 is CASSIQGGNTEAFF. CDR3 nucleotide sequence: TGTGCCAGTAGTATCCAGGGGGGCAACACTGAAGCTTTCTTT.

The chain combines TRBV5-1 with TRBJ2-7, with D tentatively TRBD1 or TRBD2 (6 bases each). CDR3 size: 14 residues. Germline CDR1 reads SGHRS; CDR2 reads YFSETQ. Between the trimmed V and J ends, which lost 0 bases and 2 bases, there was a span of 9 bases. CDR3 in amino acids: CASSLERGAYEQYF. The CDR3 DNA sequence: TGCGCCAGCAGCTTGGAAAGGGGGGCCTACGAGCAGTACTTC.

The rearrangement links TRBV5-1 to TRBJ2-3; TRBD2 might be the D (5 bases). CDR1 and CDR2 from the germline V gene are SGHRS and YFSETQ. V lost 0 bases, J lost 0 bases, and 11 bases lay in between. The CDR3 is 16 amino acids. CDR3 sequence: CASSLVSGSSTDTQYF. The CDR3 DNA reads as TGCGCCAGCAGCTTGGTGAGCGGTTCTAGCACAGATACGCAGTATTTT. Drawing the rest from reference TRBV5-1 and TRBJ2-3, the complete variable domain is KAGVTQTPRYLIKTRGQQVTLSCSPISGHRSVSWYQQTPGQGLQFLFEYFSETQRNKGNFPGRFSGRQFSNSRSEMNVSTLELGDSALYLCASSLVSGSSTDTQYFGPGTRLTVL.

The V and J genes are TRBV5-5 and TRBJ2-2; TRBD1 matches 8 bases. J was trimmed by 4 bases and V by 4 bases; bases with no gene match: 9. The CDR3 covers 16 residues. Germline assignment: CDR1 SGHKS and CDR2 YYEKEE (reference sequence). CDR3 protein: CASSPGQGSFTGELFF. Written as DNA, the CDR3 is TGTGCCAGCAGCCCCGGACAGGGAAGTTTCACCGGGGAGCTGTTTTTT. Looking up the rest from reference TRBV5-5 and TRBJ2-2 gives the full variable domain: DAGVTQSPTHLIKTRGQQVTLRCSPISGHKSVSWYQQVLGQGPQFIFQYYEKEERGRGNFPDRFSARQFPNYSSELNVNALLLGDSALYLCASSPGQGSFTGELFFGEGSRLTVL.

This clone has a handful of counts. The chain uses TRBV7-9 and TRBJ1-1; 9 nucleotides agree with TRBD1. The germline V gene has CDR1 SEHNR and CDR2 FQNEAQ (reference sequence). This CDR3 spans 15 amino acids. J lost 0 bases, V lost 5 bases, and 4 bases had no gene match. The CDR3 coding sequence is TGTGCCAGCAGCCAACAGGGGGCGCTGAACACTGAAGCTTTCTTT. It yields the protein CASSQQGALNTEAFF.

The chain links TRBV29-1 to TRBJ2-1; D might be TRBD1 or TRBD2, each matching 7 bases. CDR3 length: 14 residues. The ends were cut back, 7 bases at V and 4 bases at J, with 17 bases in the middle. Germline V gene lookup returns CDR1 SQVTM and CDR2 ANQGSEA. The CDR3 here is CSARGRGGYNEQFF. Written as DNA, the CDR3 is TGCAGCGCTCGGGGCAGGGGGGGATACAATGAGCAGTTCTTC.

This clone was observed a single time. The chain joins TRBV19 to TRBJ1-2; 9 nucleotides match TRBD1. Looked up from germline, CDR1 is LNHDA and CDR2 is SQIVND (reference sequence). V gave up 5 bases and J gave up 4 bases; unmatched junction bases: 8. This CDR3 has 15 residues. The CDR3 nucleotides are TGTGCCAGTAGTCCTCCGGGACAGGGTTTCTATGGCTACACCTTC. Its protein is CASSPPGQGFYGYTF.

For the CDR3, the DNA is TGTGCCAGCAGCCTCCGGGACGGCAATCAGCCCCAGCATTTT. It codes for CASSLRDGNQPQHF. The V and J genes are TRBV6-5 and TRBJ1-5; possible D gene TRBD1, 5 bases. The CDR3 spans 14 residues. The germline CDR1 and CDR2 sequences are MNHEY and SVGAGI. Trimming pared 6 bases from V and 2 bases from J, leaving 11 bases between.

This clone occurred a few times. The V gene is TRBV7-9, the J gene TRBJ1-4, with TRBD1 matching over 7 bases. V was clipped by 5 bases and J by 4 bases; unmatched bases: 1. The CDR3 runs 13 residues. Germline V gene data show CDR1 as SEHNR and CDR2 as FQNEAQ (reference sequence). Here the CDR3 DNA reads TGTGCCAGCAGCCGGGACAGTAATGAAAAACTGTTTTTT. Its translation is CASSRDSNEKLFF.

The chain combines TRBV19 with TRBJ1-2; no clear D gene. V gave up 8 bases and J gave up 4 bases, with 17 bases separating them. The CDR3 has 14 amino acids. CDR1 is LNHDA and CDR2 is SQIVND in the germline V gene (reference sequence). CDR3 in amino acids: CASLTSGLPYGYTF. The CDR3 DNA is TGTGCCAGTTTGACATCAGGTCTCCCCTATGGCTACACCTTC.

The chain has TRBV30 and TRBJ2-5; D may correspond to TRBD1 or TRBD2 (6 bases each). This CDR3 has 13 residues. Trimming removed 1 base from V and 5 bases from J, with 11 bases in between. Germline lookup yields CDR1 GTSNPN and CDR2 SVGIG (reference sequence). The CDR3 here is CAWSGGARETQYF. Here the CDR3 DNA reads TGTGCCTGGAGTGGGGGGGCGCGTGAGACCCAGTACTTC.

The rearrangement joins TRBV4-1 to TRBJ1-4; D possibly corresponds to TRBD1 (5 bases). V was trimmed by 4 bases and J by 6 bases, leaving 12 bases between them. The germline V gene encodes CDR1 MGHRA and CDR2 YSYEKL. The CDR3 sequence is 14 residues long. The chain's CDR3 is CASSPVLGDEKLFF. In nucleotides, the CDR3 is TGCGCCAGCAGCCCGGTGCTGGGGGATGAAAAACTGTTTTTT.